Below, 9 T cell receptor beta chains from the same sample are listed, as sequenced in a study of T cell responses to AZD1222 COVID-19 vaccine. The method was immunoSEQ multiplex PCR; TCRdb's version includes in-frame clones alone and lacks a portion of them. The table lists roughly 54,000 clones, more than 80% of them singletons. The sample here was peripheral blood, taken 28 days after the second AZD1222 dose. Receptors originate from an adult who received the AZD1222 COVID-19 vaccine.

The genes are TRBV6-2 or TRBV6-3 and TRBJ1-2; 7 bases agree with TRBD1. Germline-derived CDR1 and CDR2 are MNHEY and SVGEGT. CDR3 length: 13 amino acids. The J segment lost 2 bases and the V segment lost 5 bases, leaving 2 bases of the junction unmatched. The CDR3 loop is CASSGDRNYGYTF. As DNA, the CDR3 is TGTGCCAGCAGTGGGGACAGAAACTATGGCTACACCTTC.

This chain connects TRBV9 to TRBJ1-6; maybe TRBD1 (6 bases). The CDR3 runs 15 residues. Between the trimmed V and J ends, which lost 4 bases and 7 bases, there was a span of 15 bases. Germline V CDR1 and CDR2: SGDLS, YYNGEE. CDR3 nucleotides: TGTGCCAGCAGCCCCCTTGGACAGTCCAATTCACCCCTCCACTTT. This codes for CASSPLGQSNSPLHF.

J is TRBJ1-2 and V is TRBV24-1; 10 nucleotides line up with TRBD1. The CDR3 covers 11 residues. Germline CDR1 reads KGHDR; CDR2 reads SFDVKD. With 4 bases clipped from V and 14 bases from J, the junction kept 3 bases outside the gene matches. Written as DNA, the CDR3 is TGTGCCACCAGTGAGTGGGACAGGGGAACCTTC. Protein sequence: CATSEWDRGTF.

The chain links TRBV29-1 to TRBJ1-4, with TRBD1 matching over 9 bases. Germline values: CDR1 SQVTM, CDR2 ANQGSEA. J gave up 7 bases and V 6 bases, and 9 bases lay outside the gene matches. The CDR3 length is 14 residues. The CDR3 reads CSVLGQGLGEKLFF. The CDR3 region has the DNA TGCAGCGTATTAGGACAGGGGCTAGGTGAAAAACTGTTTTTT.

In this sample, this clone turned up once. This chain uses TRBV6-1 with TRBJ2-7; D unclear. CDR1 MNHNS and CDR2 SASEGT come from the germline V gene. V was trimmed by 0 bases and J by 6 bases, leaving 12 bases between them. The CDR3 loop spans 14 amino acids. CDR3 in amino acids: CASSEARDVSEQYF. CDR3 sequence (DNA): TGTGCCAGCAGTGAAGCACGAGACGTCTCCGAGCAGTACTTC.

CDR3 nucleotides: TGTGCCAGCAGCTTAAAGGGCGCAGGCACCGGGGAGCTGTTTTTT. This translates into CASSLKGAGTGELFF. The rearrangement joins TRBV7-8 to TRBJ2-2; D uncertain. CDR1 SGHVS and CDR2 FQNEAQ come from the germline V gene. Trimming stripped 2 bases from V and 4 bases from J, with 11 bases between. This CDR3 is built from 15 residues.

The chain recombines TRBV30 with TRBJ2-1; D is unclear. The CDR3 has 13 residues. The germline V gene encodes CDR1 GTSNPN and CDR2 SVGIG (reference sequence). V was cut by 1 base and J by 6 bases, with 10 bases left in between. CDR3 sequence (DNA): TGTGCCTGGAGTGCTGGTCGAGGCAATGAGCAGTTCTTC. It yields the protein CAWSAGRGNEQFF.

The CDR3 DNA reads TGTGCCAGCAGCTCCAGGGTAACCTACGAGCAGTACTTC. Protein: CASSSRVTYEQYF. This chain connects TRBV11-2 to TRBJ2-7, with a weak D call TRBD1 (5 bases). This CDR3 has 13 amino acids. Germline V gene sequence: CDR1 SGHAT, CDR2 FQNNGV. V lost 4 bases to trimming and J lost 2 bases, with 9 bases between them.

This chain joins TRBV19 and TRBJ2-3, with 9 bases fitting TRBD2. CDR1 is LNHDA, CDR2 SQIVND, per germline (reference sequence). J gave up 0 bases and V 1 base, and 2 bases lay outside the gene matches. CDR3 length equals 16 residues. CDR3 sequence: CASSIASGASTDTQYF. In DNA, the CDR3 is TGTGCCAGTAGTATAGCTAGCGGGGCTAGCACAGATACGCAGTATTTT.